The 32 T cell receptor beta chains given below trace back to one sample, sequenced in a study of identical twins. MiXCR was run by TCRdb on the 5' RACE reads, yielding one entry per CDR3 protein. Altogether approximately 190,000 distinct CDR3 sequences are present, about 15% being singletons, with the ten largest covering over 35%. This sample was shared with a second study, whose subject was T cells expressing NK-cell markers.

Specimen: CD8+ T cells sorted from blood. The receptors derive from a woman aged 18-29 years in good health.

This chain connects TRBV12-3 or TRBV12-4 to TRBJ2-3, with 9 nucleotides matching TRBD1. The CDR3 totals 11 residues. The trim removed 6 bases at V and 12 bases at J, leaving 4 bases unmatched. The CDR3 coding sequence is TGTGCCAGCAGGGGGGACAGGGTCCAGTATTTT. Translating it yields CASRGDRVQYF.

V is TRBV6-1 and J is TRBJ2-2; D may be TRBD1 (6 bases). In germline, CDR1 is MNHNS, CDR2 SASEGT. Trimming took off 10 bases at V and 0 bases at J, with 9 bases between the two ends. This CDR3 is 13 amino acids long. CDR3 coding DNA: TGTGCCACCGGGACAACGAACACCGGGGAGCTGTTTTTT. Its translation is CATGTTNTGELFF.

This clonotype has only a few counts. The chain is built from TRBV4-3 and TRBJ2-5; weak D call: TRBD2 (5 bases). Deletions cut 1 base from V and 1 base from J, with 7 bases between. CDR3 size: 14 residues. Germline-derived CDR1 and CDR2 are LGHNA and YSLEER. CDR3 residues: CASSQGTSQETQYF. The DNA of the CDR3 is TGCGCCAGCAGCCAAGGGACTTCCCAAGAGACCCAGTACTTC.

This clonotype was found a few times. The chain joins TRBV7-3 to TRBJ2-1; TRBD2 agrees at 11 bases. Germline CDR1 is SGHTA and CDR2 is FQGTGA. The CDR3 covers 15 residues. Trimming removed 4 bases from V and 5 bases from J; junction bases left unmatched: 4. CDR3 region: CASSYTSGGHNEQFF. The CDR3, as DNA: TGTGCCAGCAGCTATACTAGCGGGGGCCACAATGAGCAGTTCTTC.

This rearrangement joins TRBV4-3 to TRBJ2-3; TRBD2 matches at 7 bases. The germline V gene has CDR1 LGHNA and CDR2 YSLEER. This CDR3 is 15 amino acids long. Trimming removed 2 bases from V and 0 bases from J; junction bases left unmatched: 2. CDR3 region: CASSQISGSTDTQYF. DNA for the CDR3: TGCGCCAGCAGCCAAATTAGCGGGAGCACAGATACGCAGTATTTT.

This clonotype was counted a few times. DNA for the CDR3: TGCGCCAGCACCATGGGGGGGGGCTATGAGCAGTTCTTC. Its protein is CASTMGGGYEQFF. The chain uses TRBV5-1 and TRBJ2-1, with D possibly matching TRBD2 (7 bases). This CDR3 has 13 amino acids. The germline CDR1 and CDR2 sequences are SGHRS and YFSETQ. V lost 6 bases and J lost 8, with 15 bases in between.

This rearrangement joins TRBV2 to TRBJ1-1; D call uncertain. From germline, CDR1 is SNHLY and CDR2 FYNNEI. With 7 bases removed from V and 0 bases from J, the gap between germline ends came to 9 bases. The CDR3 length is 13 residues. The CDR3 spells CASMEAMNTEAFF. CDR3 in DNA: TGTGCCAGCATGGAGGCAATGAACACTGAAGCTTTCTTT.

The genes are TRBV7-9 and TRBJ2-3, with TRBD2 identical over 8 bases. The CDR3 runs 16 residues. Germline trimming cut 3 bases from V and 2 bases from J; bases unmatched to any gene: 7. Germline CDR1 reads SEHNR; CDR2 reads FQNEAQ (reference sequence). The CDR3 is CASSFPHGGDTDTQYF. The CDR3 nucleotides are TGTGCCAGCAGCTTCCCACACGGGGGGGACACAGATACGCAGTATTTT.

There are a few counts of this clonotype. The chain couples TRBV7-9 to TRBJ2-1; a weak D match, TRBD1 (5 bases). Germline CDR1 reads SEHNR; CDR2 reads FQNEAQ (reference sequence). CDR3 size: 15 residues. Between the trimmed V and J ends, which lost 2 bases and 5 bases, there was a span of 13 bases. The CDR3: CASSLIPGINNEQFF. The CDR3 DNA sequence: TGTGCCAGCAGCTTAATCCCAGGGATTAACAATGAGCAGTTCTTC.

The V gene is TRBV15, the J gene TRBJ2-1; 9 nucleotides agree with TRBD2. Germline CDR1 is LNHNV and CDR2 is YYDKDF (reference sequence). The V segment lost 8 bases and the J segment 4 bases; nucleotides outside the gene matches: 9. The length of the CDR3 is 15 residues. The CDR3 DNA follows: TGTGCCACCCAAGAGGGGGGACTAGCTTACAATGAGCAGTTCTTC. It specifies CATQEGGLAYNEQFF.

This clonotype appeared a few times. V usage is TRBV13 and J usage is TRBJ2-1; 8 positions agree with TRBD2. The CDR3 has 16 residues. J gave up 3 bases and V 2 bases, and 6 bases lay outside the gene matches. Germline V gene lookup returns CDR1 PRHDT and CDR2 FYEKMQ (reference sequence). CDR3 protein: CASSLLGSGIYNEQFF. CDR3 DNA: TGTGCCAGCAGCTTACTGGGTAGCGGGATCTACAATGAGCAGTTCTTC.

This clonotype was found a few times. The CDR3 region has the DNA TGTGCCAGCAGCATGGCCGGCTACCACAATGAGCAGTTCTTC. This codes for CASSMAGYHNEQFF. The V and J genes are TRBV7-9 and TRBJ2-1; no firm D call. The CDR3 extends over 14 amino acids. From germline, CDR1 is SEHNR and CDR2 FQNEAQ (reference sequence). V shed 5 bases and J shed 5 bases, with 13 bases lying between them.

This CDR3 is CASSQQHLAYEQYF. Here the CDR3 DNA reads TGTGCCAGCAGCCAACAACATCTGGCGTACGAGCAGTACTTC. This chain uses TRBV3-1 with TRBJ2-7; D is unclear. Germline V gene data show CDR1 as LGHDT and CDR2 as YNNKEL (reference sequence). Deletions cut 2 bases from V and 4 bases from J, with 12 bases between. CDR3 length: 14 residues.

The chain uses TRBV20-1 and TRBJ2-2; D perhaps matches TRBD2 (5 bases). Germline loops: CDR1 DFQATT, CDR2 SNEGSKA (reference sequence). The germline V and J ends were trimmed by 7 bases and 7 bases, with 10 bases remaining between them. The CDR3 is 11 residues long. CDR3 protein: CSVEGYGELFF. CDR3 coding DNA: TGCAGTGTTGAGGGTTACGGGGAGCTGTTTTTT.

The chain has TRBV27 and TRBJ1-5, with unresolved D. The CDR3 spans 14 residues. Trimming removed 6 bases at V and 1 base at J, with 10 bases between. Looked up from germline, CDR1 is MNHEY and CDR2 is SMNVEV (reference sequence). CDR3 in amino acids: CASRDLGSNQPQHF. The CDR3 nucleotides are TGTGCCAGCAGGGACCTCGGAAGCAATCAGCCCCAGCATTTT.

This rearrangement joins TRBV6-4 to TRBJ2-3, with D unresolved. Germline loops: CDR1 MRHNA, CDR2 SNTAGT. Between the trimmed V and J ends, which lost 0 bases and 3 bases, there was a span of 4 bases. This CDR3 region has 13 residues. CDR3 protein: CASSDSVTDTQYF. The CDR3 DNA is TGTGCCAGCAGTGACTCGGTGACAGATACGCAGTATTTT.

This clonotype was counted a few times. This rearrangement joins TRBV5-6 to TRBJ2-5, with D hard to call. The CDR3 consists of 12 residues. Germline CDR1 and CDR2: SGHDT and YYEEEE. V was shortened by 7 bases and J by 2 bases, with 9 bases between the two germline ends. The CDR3 spells CASEDEQETQYF. The CDR3 coding sequence is TGTGCCAGCGAGGACGAACAAGAGACCCAGTACTTC.

The table lists this clonotype with a few counts. The rearrangement uses TRBV9 and TRBJ2-1; a possible D gene is TRBD2 (5 bases). Trimming cost V 4 bases and J 8 bases, with 19 bases left between them. CDR1 is SGDLS and CDR2 is YYNGEE in the germline V gene. This CDR3 has 15 amino acids. CDR3 sequence: CASSRSGLPEYEQFF. The DNA for the CDR3 is TGTGCCAGCAGCAGGAGTGGACTGCCCGAATATGAGCAGTTCTTC. Complete variable domain (other parts from reference TRBV9 and TRBJ2-1): DSGVTQTPKHLITATGQRVTLRCSPRSGDLSVYWYQQSLDQGLQFLIQYYNGEERAKGNILERFSAQQFPDLHSELNLSSLELGDSALYFCASSRSGLPEYEQFFGPGTRLTVL.

This clonotype was observed a handful of times. The chain carries TRBV25-1 and TRBJ2-7; D ambiguous. From germline, CDR1 is MGHDK and CDR2 SYGVNS. The V and J ends lost 5 bases and 4 bases respectively, with 9 bases between them. The CDR3 runs 12 residues. The CDR3 sequence: CASSRAQYEQYF. The CDR3 nucleotides are TGTGCCAGCAGTCGGGCCCAATACGAGCAGTACTTC.

J is TRBJ2-4 and V is TRBV6-1, with TRBD2 as a possible D gene (5 bases). Germline V gene lookup returns CDR1 MNHNS and CDR2 SASEGT. V dropped 5 bases and J dropped 7 bases, with 12 bases sitting between them. The CDR3 has 13 amino acids. The DNA for the CDR3 is TGTGCCAGCAGTCTAGCCTATGGGAACATTCAGTACTTC. This codes for CASSLAYGNIQYF.

This clonotype turned up a few times. V is TRBV29-1 and J is TRBJ2-5, with D perhaps matching TRBD1 or TRBD2 (5 bases each). The germline V gene has CDR1 SQVTM and CDR2 ANQGSEA. There are 15 residues in the CDR3. V lost 0 bases and J lost 5, with 16 bases in between. DNA of the CDR3: TGCAGCGTTGAAGATCTGCAGGGAGAGGGGGAGACCCAGTACTTC. It specifies CSVEDLQGEGETQYF. The full variable domain, with the rest looked up from reference TRBV29-1 and TRBJ2-5, is SAVISQKPSRDICQRGTSLTIQCQVDSQVTMMFWYRQQPGQSLTLIATANQGSEATYESGFVIDKFPISRPNLTFSTLTVSNMSPEDSSIYLCSVEDLQGEGETQYFGPGTRLLVL.

This clonotype has a handful of counts. The chain employs TRBV6-5 and TRBJ2-2; tentatively, D is TRBD2 (5 bases). Trimming pared 10 bases from V and 8 bases from J, leaving 14 bases between. The length of the CDR3 is 12 residues. CDR1 and CDR2 from the germline V gene are MNHEY and SVGAGI. The CDR3 loop reads CATWRRGGELFF. CDR3 in DNA: TGTGCCACGTGGAGGCGTGGAGGGGAGCTGTTTTTT.

The V and J genes are TRBV27 and TRBJ2-1, with D perhaps matching TRBD1 (5 bases). The germline CDR1 and CDR2 sequences are MNHEY and SMNVEV (reference sequence). The CDR3 is made up of 12 amino acids. Trimming took 6 bases from V and 6 from J, leaving 9 bases between them. The CDR3 is CASRTAGNEQFF. The CDR3, as DNA: TGTGCCAGCAGGACAGCAGGCAATGAGCAGTTCTTC.

The chain couples TRBV6-2 or TRBV6-3 to TRBJ2-3; TRBD2 agrees at 14 bases. CDR1 and CDR2 from the germline V gene are MNHEY and SVGEGT. The V segment lost 5 bases and the J segment 4 bases; nucleotides outside the gene matches: 17. This CDR3 has 20 residues. CDR3 region: CASSPRLAGGPEKTADTQYF. For the CDR3, the DNA is TGTGCCAGCAGTCCCCGACTAGCGGGAGGGCCGGAAAAAACGGCAGATACGCAGTATTTT.

The V call is TRBV9, the J call TRBJ1-2, with no clear D. Germline lookup yields CDR1 SGDLS and CDR2 YYNGEE. The CDR3 is made up of 13 amino acids. The V end lost 3 bases, the J end lost 1 base, and 7 bases lay between the germline ends. The CDR3 nucleotides read TGTGCCAGCAGCGAGACCCTTAACTATGGCTACACCTTC. Translation: CASSETLNYGYTF.

The J gene is TRBJ2-3, the V gene TRBV4-2, with 10 bases that match TRBD2. The germline CDR1 and CDR2 sequences are LGHNA and YNFKEQ. V shed 4 bases, J shed 4 bases, and the junction held 5 bases outside the gene matches. There are 15 residues in the CDR3. CDR3 sequence: CASSPLAGVSDTQYF. In nucleotides, the CDR3 is TGTGCCAGCAGCCCCCTAGCGGGAGTGTCAGATACGCAGTATTTT.

In this sample, this clonotype turned up a few times. CDR3 in amino acids: CASSLEGLNTEAFF. Written as DNA, the CDR3 is TGTGCCAGCAGTTTAGAGGGTTTGAACACTGAAGCTTTCTTT. The chain has TRBV12-3 or TRBV12-4 and TRBJ1-1, with D unclear. The CDR3 covers 14 residues. Trimming shortened V by 1 base and J by 0 bases, and 6 bases separated the two germline ends.

In its sample, this clonotype was seen a few times. The chain is built from TRBV7-9 and TRBJ2-2, with 8 bases matching TRBD1. Germline values: CDR1 SEHNR, CDR2 FQNEAQ (reference sequence). The ends lost 7 bases at V and 6 bases at J; junction bases unmatched: 10. The CDR3 is 15 amino acids. The CDR3 nucleotides are TGTGCCAGCACCCCCGCGAGGGGACAGGCCGGGGAGCTGTTTTTT. Amino acid sequence: CASTPARGQAGELFF.

The J gene is TRBJ2-7, the V gene TRBV27; possibly TRBD1 for D (5 bases). This CDR3 is 13 amino acids long. CDR1 is MNHEY, CDR2 SMNVEV, per germline (reference sequence). V was clipped by 6 bases and J by 1 base, with 10 bases between them. CDR3 loop: CASRITGSYEQYF. CDR3 coding DNA: TGTGCCAGCAGAATTACAGGATCCTACGAGCAGTACTTC.

CDR3: CASSQDSGSSVPSTDTQYF. The CDR3 bases are TGTGCCAGCAGCCAAGATTCGGGATCTAGCGTCCCTAGCACAGATACGCAGTATTTT. The chain has TRBV14 and TRBJ2-3, with D perhaps matching TRBD2 (6 bases). Germline-derived CDR1 and CDR2 are SGHDN and FVKESK. This CDR3 has 19 amino acids. Trimming removed 0 bases at V and 0 bases at J, with 19 bases between.

A few counts support this clonotype. This CDR3 reads CASSYVLAGPKDEQFF. The CDR3 DNA reads as TGTGCCAGCAGTTACGTCCTAGCGGGGCCGAAGGATGAGCAGTTCTTC. The V and J genes are TRBV6-2 or TRBV6-3 and TRBJ2-1, with TRBD2 matching over 9 bases. CDR1 MNHEY and CDR2 SVGEGT come from the germline V gene. The CDR3 is 16 residues long. V was clipped by 2 bases and J by 8 bases; unmatched bases: 10.

The chain has TRBV11-2 and TRBJ2-2, with D perhaps TRBD1 or TRBD2 (5 bases each). V gave up 1 base and J gave up 7 bases, with 19 bases separating them. The CDR3 sequence is 17 residues long. Looked up from germline, CDR1 is SGHAT and CDR2 is FQNNGV. The CDR3 nucleotides read TGTGCCAGCAGCTTAGGGGCGGCTAGTCGGGGCGGCGGGGAGCTGTTTTTT. Its protein is CASSLGAASRGGGELFF.